The 9 T cell receptor beta chains presented below share a single source sample, sequenced in a study of shared clonotypes between healthy human individuals. Assay used: immunoSEQ multiplex PCR; TCRdb lists only in-frame clones, some missing. Of 2 million to 3 million clones listed, roughly 93% are singletons. Material: naive CD4+ T cells from PBMCs. Subset denoted: CD45RA+ positively selected. These receptor sequences come from a young man in good health. Some clones in this sample may be carry-over from other donors' samples.

V usage is TRBV29-1 and J usage is TRBJ2-5; tentatively, D is TRBD2 (6 bases). The germline V gene has CDR1 SQVTM and CDR2 ANQGSEA. Trimming removed 4 bases at V and 3 bases at J, with 12 bases between. This CDR3 contains 13 residues. The CDR3 DNA follows: TGCAGCGTTGCCGCTGGACTAAAAGAGACCCAGTACTTC. Encoded protein: CSVAAGLKETQYF.

V is TRBV6-1 and J is TRBJ1-2; the D is unclear. The CDR3 has 17 residues. Looked up from germline, CDR1 is MNHNS and CDR2 is SASEGT. V dropped 2 bases and J dropped 2 bases, with 18 bases sitting between them. The CDR3 region has the DNA TGTGCCAGCAGTGAACGGTTTGGGAGGTCCGGCAACTATGGCTACACCTTC. Translation: CASSERFGRSGNYGYTF.

The chain employs TRBV11-2 and TRBJ2-7; TRBD2 matches at 8 bases. This CDR3 is built from 13 residues. Germline V gene sequence: CDR1 SGHAT, CDR2 FQNNGV. Trimming took 6 bases from V and 2 from J; bases not matched to a gene: 3. The CDR3 loop is CASSSGMAYEQYF. Here the CDR3 DNA reads TGTGCCAGCAGTAGCGGGATGGCCTACGAGCAGTACTTC.

V and J are TRBV7-2 and TRBJ2-1; D is ambiguous. Germline V gene lookup returns CDR1 SGHTA and CDR2 FQGNSA. The CDR3 has 14 amino acids. V lost 0 bases and J 12 bases, leaving 15 bases between the germline ends. CDR3: CASSLASPQSRQFF. CDR3 nucleotides: TGTGCCAGCAGCTTAGCGAGCCCCCAAAGCAGGCAGTTCTTC.

This clone has just a few counts. The J gene is TRBJ1-3, the V gene TRBV2; D ambiguous. The CDR3 sequence is 14 residues long. Germline V gene lookup returns CDR1 SNHLY and CDR2 FYNNEI. V lost 3 bases and J lost 2, with 8 bases in between. The DNA for the CDR3 is TGTGCCAGCAGTGACGGACTGACTGGAAACACCATATATTTT. Translation: CASSDGLTGNTIYF.

The genes are TRBV5-5 and TRBJ2-5; D is undetermined. The germline CDR1 and CDR2 sequences are SGHKS and YYEKEE (reference sequence). This CDR3 contains 13 residues. Trimming left V 0 bases short and J 9 bases short, with 12 bases between. The CDR3 is CASSLGAQWAQYF. For the CDR3, the DNA is TGTGCCAGCAGCTTGGGGGCACAGTGGGCCCAGTACTTC.

The V call is TRBV18, the J call TRBJ1-3; perhaps TRBD1 as D (6 bases). This CDR3 is built from 16 residues. Germline V CDR1 and CDR2: KGHSH, LQKENI. V lost 6 bases, J lost 8 bases, and 23 bases lay in between. CDR3 nucleotide sequence: TGTGCCAGCTCCCGCCGACAGGCGAGCACCCCGGACACCATATATTTT. Translation: CASSRRQASTPDTIYF.

The chain links TRBV28 to TRBJ2-1; D gene uncertain. CDR3 length: 12 amino acids. V gave up 2 bases and J gave up 9 bases, with 8 bases separating them. Germline CDR1 reads MDHEN; CDR2 reads SYDVKM. CDR3 DNA sequence: TGTGCCAGCAGTTTAGTTTGGGGTGAGCAGTTCTTC. Amino acids: CASSLVWGEQFF.

V gene TRBV9 combines with J gene TRBJ1-2; D unresolved. The CDR3 runs 15 residues. Trimming shortened V by 0 bases and J by 3 bases, and 12 bases separated the two germline ends. CDR1 is SGDLS and CDR2 is YYNGEE in the germline V gene. CDR3 in amino acids: CASSVASRPDYGYTF. CDR3 bases: TGTGCCAGCAGCGTAGCAAGTCGGCCGGACTATGGCTACACCTTC.